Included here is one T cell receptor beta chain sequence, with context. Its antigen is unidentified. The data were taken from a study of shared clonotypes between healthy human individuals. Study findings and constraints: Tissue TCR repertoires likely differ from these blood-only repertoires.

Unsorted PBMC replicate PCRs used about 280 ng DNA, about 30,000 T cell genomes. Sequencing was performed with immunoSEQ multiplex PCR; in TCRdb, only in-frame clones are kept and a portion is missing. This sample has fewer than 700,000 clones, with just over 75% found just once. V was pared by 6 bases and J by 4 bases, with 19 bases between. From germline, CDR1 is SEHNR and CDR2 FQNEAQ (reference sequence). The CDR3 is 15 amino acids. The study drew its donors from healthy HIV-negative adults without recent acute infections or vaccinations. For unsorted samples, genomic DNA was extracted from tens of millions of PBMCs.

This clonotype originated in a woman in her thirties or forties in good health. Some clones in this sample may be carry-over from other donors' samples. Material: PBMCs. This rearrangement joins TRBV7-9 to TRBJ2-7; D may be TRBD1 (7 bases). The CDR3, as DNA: TGTGCCAGCAGTTCAGGGGGAGGATCACCTTACGAGCAGTACTTC. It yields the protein CASSSGGGSPYEQYF.